The 3 T cell receptor beta chains presented below share a single source sample, sequenced in a study of blood T cell repertoires in COVID-19. Produced via immunoSEQ multiplex PCR; TCRdb's table is partial and in-frame only. The profile shows over 90,000 clones, about nine tenths of them singletons. What was sequenced was peripheral blood. These receptors were obtained from a woman in her forties or fifties with COVID-19, enrolled during active disease.

The chain has TRBV10-3 and TRBJ2-1; 9 bases align to TRBD1. This CDR3 has 13 residues. V was clipped by 5 bases and J by 7 bases; unmatched bases: 3. From germline, CDR1 is ENHRY and CDR2 SYGVKD. The CDR3 region has the DNA TGTGCCATCAGTTTACAGGGGGCGAATGAGCAGTTCTTC. Protein product: CAISLQGANEQFF.

The CDR3 bases are TGCGCCAGCAGCCCCAAGACTAGCGGGGGGGACCAAGAGACCCAGTACTTC. Its translation is CASSPKTSGGDQETQYF. V usage is TRBV4-1 and J usage is TRBJ2-5; 14 bases are shared with TRBD2. Germline-derived CDR1 and CDR2 are MGHRA and YSYEKL. V lost 4 bases, J lost 0 bases, and 4 bases stayed unmatched. The CDR3 length is 17 residues.

This chain uses TRBV19 with TRBJ2-5; 8 bases are shared with TRBD2. CDR1 is LNHDA, CDR2 SQIVND, per germline (reference sequence). With 5 bases clipped from V and 4 bases from J, the junction kept 9 bases outside the gene matches. CDR3 length: 15 amino acids. This CDR3 reads CASSPPGGGRETQYF. The DNA of the CDR3 is TGTGCCAGTAGTCCTCCGGGAGGGGGACGAGAGACCCAGTACTTC.